This T cell receptor beta chain was identified in a study of OX40 agonist ivuxolimab in advanced cancers. Study background: Eligibility rules accepted prior anti-PD-1, anti-PD-L1 or anti-CTLA-4 therapy, and 40% to 50% had some.

Per the germline V gene, CDR1 is MRHNA and CDR2 is SNTAGT. This CDR3 is 16 amino acids long. J was trimmed by 6 bases and V by 2 bases; bases with no gene match: 6. With autoimmune disease history or systemic immunosuppression, patients were excluded. Profiling relied on immunoSEQ multiplex PCR, and the TCRdb table lists in-frame clones only, not all of them. The table lists tens of thousands of clones, over 75% of them singletons. V gene TRBV6-4 combines with J gene TRBJ2-3; TRBD2 matches at 12 bases. Here the sequenced sample was CD4+ or CD8+ T cells sorted from blood, taken in a trial of the OX40 agonist ivuxolimab. The origin of this receptor is an adult with an advanced solid tumor such as melanoma, head and neck, liver or kidney cancer. The CDR3 is CASSDVLAGGPDTQYF. CDR3 bases: TGTGCCAGCAGTGACGTGCTAGCGGGAGGGCCCGATACGCAGTATTTT.